This TCR beta chain was obtained from a study of cytomegalovirus exposure and HLA in healthy donors (dated by TCRdb to between 2016 and 2019). Background for the entire study: According to a later analysis, the roughly 120 validation repertoires were produced on the same platform as the 666 repertoires of the first cohort. Besides the first cohort of approximately 710 subjects, a separate validation cohort made up of 120 or so different subjects was used. The study combined high-throughput TCR immunosequencing, statistical association of individual TCRs with disease status, and machine learning to predict cytomegalovirus infection status. The study aimed to test whether signatures of past pathogen exposure could be identified by cataloging public T cell receptors.

The donors belonged to the validation cohort of about 120 subjects, which was separate from the roughly 670-subject first cohort. Trimming accounts for 3 bases at V and 10 bases at J, while the number of junction bases matched to no gene is 7. The CDR3, cysteine through phenylalanine, is 15 amino acids long. Only the CDR3 portion is preserved as DNA: 45 bases, with reading frame beginning at the first base. Based on the germline V gene, the CDR1 and CDR2 sequences are SGDLS and YYNGEE. Paper-wide results and their limitations: Of the cluster scores, approximately 94% were above 0 in a later analysis, which found that TCRs clustered in the first cohort also tended to co-occur in the 120 validation repertoires. In vitro tests confirmed that three of the cytomegalovirus-associated TCR beta chains recognize cytomegalovirus antigens. The authors suggested that the approach could potentially be extended to other disease states and immunological phenotypes. Most TCR sequences were seen in very few donors, while some public TCRs were found in many individuals. In the study, some 160 TCR beta chains were listed as associated with cytomegalovirus. All 120 or so repertoires were used to score co-occurrence in the validation cohort in a later analysis, because that analysis had no HLA typing for the cohort. In both the original and validation cohorts, the classifier was reported to diagnose cytomegalovirus status with high specificity and sensitivity.

In the case of this clone: The antigen it binds to is not known. No much larger clonotype is one base removed from it; base qualities were not supplied.

The library was prepared using the immunoSEQ multiplex PCR assay. Per the authors' processing: A statistical classification framework was built to diagnose cytomegalovirus status from the catalog of TCR beta chain sequences. This is the immuneACCESS table as TCRdb keeps it, with only in-frame sequences that have V and J called. A part of the clones is gone; compared with another copy, unresolved V genes explain less than half, and the rest is unexplained. The DNA gave D and trimming, while V, J and clone size come from that table. This sample has 80,000 to 100,000 clones in its table, and about 90% of those were observed once. The top ten hold approximately 6.3% of the sample.

The source of this sequence is a man aged 18 to 29 in good health and CMV-seropositive. The sequence joins TRBV9 to TRBJ1-6; 10 junctional bases match TRBD1. The sample was PBMCs. The CDR3 reads as follows: CASSGGTGEGSPLHF. The sequenced DNA is TGTGCCAGCAGCGGGGGGACAGGGGAAGGCTCACCCCTCCACTTT.